The entry that follows covers one T cell receptor (beta chain) sequence. This clone was counted a few times. This clone's antigen is unknown. No much larger clone is present one base from it, and per-base qualities are unavailable. The germline V gene specifies SGHAT as CDR1 and FQNNGV as CDR2. The CDR3 starts with the cysteine, ends with the phenylalanine, and has 15 residues. Just CDR3 DNA is preserved here, 45 bases in frame from base 1. V has 4 bases trimmed and J has 7 bases trimmed; junction bases matching no gene number 7. The donors were included in the validation cohort of over a hundred subjects, a group kept apart from the approximately 700-subject first cohort. Libraries came from the immunoSEQ multiplex PCR assay. Per the authors' processing: A statistical classification framework was built to diagnose cytomegalovirus status from the catalog of TCR beta chain sequences. As stored in TCRdb, this immuneACCESS dataset retains in-frame rearrangements with V and J assigned. A fraction of the clones does not appear; measured against another copy, unresolved V genes explain less than half of the discrepancy, and the remainder lacks a known reason. V, J and clone size are those of that table, while D and trimming were read from the DNA. The sample table holds about 120,000 clones, of which roughly 90% were seen once. The top ten clonotypes cover about 6% of the sample.

This entry belongs to a study of cytomegalovirus exposure and HLA in healthy donors (dated by TCRdb to 2015 to 2018). For context, the study as a whole: According to a later analysis, the roughly 130 validation repertoires were produced on the same platform as the 666 repertoires of the first cohort. The aim of the study was to test whether cataloging public T cell receptors could identify signatures of past pathogen exposure. The study combined high-throughput TCR immunosequencing, statistical association of individual TCRs with disease status, and machine learning to predict cytomegalovirus infection status. Besides the first cohort of under 700 subjects, a separate validation cohort made up of around 120 different subjects was used. The investigation overall reported the following: Most TCR sequences were seen in very few donors, while some public TCRs were found in many individuals. The study listed 150 to 200 TCR beta chains as associated with cytomegalovirus. A few of the identified cytomegalovirus-associated TCR beta chains were confirmed in vitro to be specific for cytomegalovirus antigens. Cytomegalovirus status was reported to be diagnosed by the classifier with high specificity and sensitivity in both the original and validation cohorts. The authors suggested that the approach could potentially be extended to other disease states and immunological phenotypes. Subsequent analysis determined that TCRs grouped into clusters in the first cohort also showed a tendency toward co-occurrence across the 130 or so validation repertoires, and 85% to 95% of cluster scores exceeded 0. All 120 repertoires were used to score co-occurrence in the validation cohort in a later analysis, because that analysis had no HLA typing for the cohort.

Recombination connected TRBV11-2 to TRBJ1-6, and 7 junctional nucleotides match TRBD1. The source material was PBMCs. This clonotype originated in a woman aged 18-29 years in good health and CMV-seropositive. The bases are TGTGCCAGCAGCTCAAGGGGGACAGAGAATTCACCCCTCCACTTT. Its protein is CASSSRGTENSPLHF.